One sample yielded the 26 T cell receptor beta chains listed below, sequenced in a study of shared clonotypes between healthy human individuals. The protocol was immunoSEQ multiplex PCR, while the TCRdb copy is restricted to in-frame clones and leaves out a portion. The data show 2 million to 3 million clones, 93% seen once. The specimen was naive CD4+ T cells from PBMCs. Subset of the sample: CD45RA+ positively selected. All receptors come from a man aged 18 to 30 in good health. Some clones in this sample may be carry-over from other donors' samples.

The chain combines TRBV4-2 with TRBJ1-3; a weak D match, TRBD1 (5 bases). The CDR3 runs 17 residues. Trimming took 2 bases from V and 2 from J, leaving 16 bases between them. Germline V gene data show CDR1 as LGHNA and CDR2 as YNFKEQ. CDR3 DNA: TGTGCCAGCAGCCAACCCGGGACTCCGAGGACTGGAAACACCATATATTTT. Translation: CASSQPGTPRTGNTIYF.

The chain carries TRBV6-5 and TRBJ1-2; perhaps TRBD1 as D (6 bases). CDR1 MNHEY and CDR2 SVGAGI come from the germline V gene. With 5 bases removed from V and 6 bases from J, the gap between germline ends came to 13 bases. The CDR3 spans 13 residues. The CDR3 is CASSRQGNNGYTF. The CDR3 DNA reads TGTGCCAGCAGTCGGCAGGGGAACAATGGCTACACCTTC.

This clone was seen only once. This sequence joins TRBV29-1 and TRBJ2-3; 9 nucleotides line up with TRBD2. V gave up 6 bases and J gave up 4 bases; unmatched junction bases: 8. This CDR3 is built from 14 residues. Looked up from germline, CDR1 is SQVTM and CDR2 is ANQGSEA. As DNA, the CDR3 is TGCAGCGTGACCTCGACTAGCGGTGCAGATACGCAGTATTTT. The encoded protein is CSVTSTSGADTQYF.

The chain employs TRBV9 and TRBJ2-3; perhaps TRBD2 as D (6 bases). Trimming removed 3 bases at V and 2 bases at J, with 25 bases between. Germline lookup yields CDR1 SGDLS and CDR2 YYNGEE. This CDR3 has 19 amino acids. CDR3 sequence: CASSARGGGRGGITDTQYF. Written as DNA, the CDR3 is TGTGCCAGCAGCGCGAGGGGAGGTGGACGGGGCGGAATCACAGATACGCAGTATTTT.

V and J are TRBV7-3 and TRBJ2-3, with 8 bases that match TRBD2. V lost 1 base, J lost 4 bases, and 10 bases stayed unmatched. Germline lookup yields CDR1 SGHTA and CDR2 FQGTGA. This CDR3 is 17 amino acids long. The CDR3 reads CASSLMGSGSAADTQYF. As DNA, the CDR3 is TGTGCCAGCAGCTTAATGGGCAGCGGGAGTGCGGCAGATACGCAGTATTTT.

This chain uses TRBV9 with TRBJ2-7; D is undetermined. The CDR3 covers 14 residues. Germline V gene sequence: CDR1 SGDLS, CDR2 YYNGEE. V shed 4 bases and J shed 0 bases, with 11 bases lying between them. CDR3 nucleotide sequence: TGTGCCAGCAGCCTCACTACAAACTCCTACGAGCAGTACTTC. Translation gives CASSLTTNSYEQYF.

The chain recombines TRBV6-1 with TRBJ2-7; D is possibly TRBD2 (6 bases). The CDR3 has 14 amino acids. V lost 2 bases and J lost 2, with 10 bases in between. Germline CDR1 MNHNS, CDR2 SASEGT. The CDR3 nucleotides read TGTGCCAGCAGTGAATGGAGGGAACCCTACGAGCAGTACTTC. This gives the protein CASSEWREPYEQYF.

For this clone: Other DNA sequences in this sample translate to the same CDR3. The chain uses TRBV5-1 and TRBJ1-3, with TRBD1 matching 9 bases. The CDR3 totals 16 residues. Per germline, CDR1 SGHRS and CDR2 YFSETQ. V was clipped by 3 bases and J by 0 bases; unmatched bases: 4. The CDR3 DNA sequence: TGCGCCAGCAGCTCCGGACAGGGGAGCTCTGGAAACACCATATATTTT. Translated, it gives CASSSGQGSSGNTIYF.

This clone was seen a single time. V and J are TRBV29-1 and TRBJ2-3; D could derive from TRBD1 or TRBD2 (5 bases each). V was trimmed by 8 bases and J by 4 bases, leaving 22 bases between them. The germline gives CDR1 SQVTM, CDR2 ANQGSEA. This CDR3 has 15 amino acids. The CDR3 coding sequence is TGCAGCCCCCTCGGGGCCCCCTATGGCCCAGATACGCAGTATTTT. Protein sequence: CSPLGAPYGPDTQYF.

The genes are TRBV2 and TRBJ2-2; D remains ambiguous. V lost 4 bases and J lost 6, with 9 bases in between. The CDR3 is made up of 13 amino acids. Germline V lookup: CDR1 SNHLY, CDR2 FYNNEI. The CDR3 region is CASSVALSGELFF. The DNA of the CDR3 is TGTGCCAGCAGTGTGGCGTTATCCGGGGAGCTGTTTTTT.

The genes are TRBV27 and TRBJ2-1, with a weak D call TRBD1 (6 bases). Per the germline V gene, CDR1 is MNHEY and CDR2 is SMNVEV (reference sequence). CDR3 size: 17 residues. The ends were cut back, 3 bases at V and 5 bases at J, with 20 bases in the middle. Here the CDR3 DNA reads TGTGCCAGCAGTTTGACAGGATATACCCCCATAAACAATGAGCAGTTCTTC. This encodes CASSLTGYTPINNEQFF.

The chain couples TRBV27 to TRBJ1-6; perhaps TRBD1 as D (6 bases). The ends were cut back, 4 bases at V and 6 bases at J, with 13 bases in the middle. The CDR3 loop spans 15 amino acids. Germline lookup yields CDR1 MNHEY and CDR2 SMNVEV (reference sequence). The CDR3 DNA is TGTGCCAGCAGTTCCCCGGGACACACTAATTCACCCCTCCACTTT. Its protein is CASSSPGHTNSPLHF.

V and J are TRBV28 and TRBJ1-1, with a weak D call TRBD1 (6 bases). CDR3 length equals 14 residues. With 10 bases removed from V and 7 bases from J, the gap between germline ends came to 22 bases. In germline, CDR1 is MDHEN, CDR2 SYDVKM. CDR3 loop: CAIGGGGRYIEAFF. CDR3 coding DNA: TGTGCCATCGGGGGGGGCGGCAGATACATTGAAGCTTTCTTT.

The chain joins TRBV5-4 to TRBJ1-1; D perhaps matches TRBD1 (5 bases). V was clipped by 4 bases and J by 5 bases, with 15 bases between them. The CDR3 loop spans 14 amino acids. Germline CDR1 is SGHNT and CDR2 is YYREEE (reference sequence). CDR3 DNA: TGTGCCAGCAGCGAGAAGACAGTGCTGACTGAAGCTTTCTTT. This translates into CASSEKTVLTEAFF.

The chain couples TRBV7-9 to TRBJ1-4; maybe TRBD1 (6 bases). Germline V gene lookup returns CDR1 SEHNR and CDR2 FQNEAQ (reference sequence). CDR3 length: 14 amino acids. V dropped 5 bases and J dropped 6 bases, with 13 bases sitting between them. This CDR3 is CASSGRGLDEKLFF. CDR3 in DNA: TGTGCCAGCAGCGGGCGGGGGCTTGATGAAAAACTGTTTTTT.

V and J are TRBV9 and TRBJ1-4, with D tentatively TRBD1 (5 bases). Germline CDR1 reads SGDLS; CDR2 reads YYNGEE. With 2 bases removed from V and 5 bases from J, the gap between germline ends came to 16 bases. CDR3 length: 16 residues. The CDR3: CASSVRGDGTNEKLFF. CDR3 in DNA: TGTGCCAGCAGCGTCCGGGGGGACGGGACCAATGAAAAACTGTTTTTT. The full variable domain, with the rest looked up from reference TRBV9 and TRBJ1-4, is DSGVTQTPKHLITATGQRVTLRCSPRSGDLSVYWYQQSLDQGLQFLIQYYNGEERAKGNILERFSAQQFPDLHSELNLSSLELGDSALYFCASSVRGDGTNEKLFFGSGTQLSVL.

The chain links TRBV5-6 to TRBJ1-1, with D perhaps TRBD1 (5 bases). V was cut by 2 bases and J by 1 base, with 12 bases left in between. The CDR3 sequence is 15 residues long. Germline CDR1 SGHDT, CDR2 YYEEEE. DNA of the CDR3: TGTGCCAGCAGCTTACCGGGACTCAGGAACACTGAAGCTTTCTTT. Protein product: CASSLPGLRNTEAFF.

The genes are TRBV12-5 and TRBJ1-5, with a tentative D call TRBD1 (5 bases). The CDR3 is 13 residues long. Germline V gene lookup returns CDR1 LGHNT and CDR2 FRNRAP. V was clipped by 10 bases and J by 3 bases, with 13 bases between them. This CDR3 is CATRDWVNQPQHF. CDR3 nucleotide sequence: TGTGCTACCAGGGATTGGGTCAATCAGCCCCAGCATTTT.

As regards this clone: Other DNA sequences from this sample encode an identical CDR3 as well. CDR3 nucleotide sequence: TGCGCCAGCAGCTTGGTGGACGCTAACTATGGCTACACCTTC. Translating it yields CASSLVDANYGYTF. This chain links TRBV5-1 with TRBJ1-2, with unresolved D. V lost 0 bases to trimming and J lost 0 bases, with 6 bases between them. The CDR3 is 14 residues long. Germline values: CDR1 SGHRS, CDR2 YFSETQ.

The CDR3 DNA sequence: TGCAGCGTTGAGGACAGCACAGATACGCAGTATTTT. Protein: CSVEDSTDTQYF. The chain links TRBV29-1 to TRBJ2-3; no firm D call. CDR1 and CDR2 from the germline V gene are SQVTM and ANQGSEA. The CDR3 has 12 residues. V lost 3 bases and J 0 bases, leaving 4 bases between the germline ends.

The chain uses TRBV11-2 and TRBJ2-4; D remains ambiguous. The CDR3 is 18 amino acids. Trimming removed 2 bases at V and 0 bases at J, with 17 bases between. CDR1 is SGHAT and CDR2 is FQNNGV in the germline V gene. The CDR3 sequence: CASSLSPTRSVAKNIQYF. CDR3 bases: TGTGCCAGCAGCTTAAGCCCCACACGGAGTGTAGCCAAAAACATTCAGTACTTC.

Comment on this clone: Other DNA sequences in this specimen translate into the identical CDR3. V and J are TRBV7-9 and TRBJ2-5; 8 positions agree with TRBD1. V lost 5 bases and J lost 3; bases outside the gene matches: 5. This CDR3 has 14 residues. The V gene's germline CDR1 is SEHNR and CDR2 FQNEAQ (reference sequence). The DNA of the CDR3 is TGTGCCAGCAGCCGCGGACAGGGAGAAGAGACCCAGTACTTC. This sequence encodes CASSRGQGEETQYF. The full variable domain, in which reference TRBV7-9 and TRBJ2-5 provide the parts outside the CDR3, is DTGVSQNPRHKITKRGQNVTFRCDPISEHNRLYWYRQTLGQGPEFLTYFQNEAQLEKSRLLSDRFSAERPKGSFSTLEIQRTEQGDSAMYLCASSRGQGEETQYFGPGTRLLVL.

CDR3 sequence: CASSPPTGGTGELFF. CDR3 DNA: TGTGCCAGCAGCCCTCCGACAGGGGGGACCGGGGAGCTGTTTTTT. The J gene is TRBJ2-2, the V gene TRBV7-9; TRBD1 matches at 9 bases. The CDR3 runs 15 residues. V shed 5 bases and J 5 bases; nucleotides not matched to a gene: 6. Germline V gives CDR1 SEHNR, CDR2 FQNEAQ (reference sequence).

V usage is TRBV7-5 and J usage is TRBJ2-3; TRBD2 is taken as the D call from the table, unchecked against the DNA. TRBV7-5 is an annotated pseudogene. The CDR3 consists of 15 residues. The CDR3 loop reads CARSLGLLFTDTQYF. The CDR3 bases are TGTGCCAGAAGCTTAGGACTCCTTTTCACAGATACGCAGTATTTT.

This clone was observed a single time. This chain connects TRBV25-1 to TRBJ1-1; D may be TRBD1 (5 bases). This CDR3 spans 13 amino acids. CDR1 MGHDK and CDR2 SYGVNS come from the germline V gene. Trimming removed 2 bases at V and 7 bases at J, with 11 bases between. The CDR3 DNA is TGTGCCAGCAGTGAAACGGGACGGCTTGAAGCTTTCTTT. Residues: CASSETGRLEAFF.

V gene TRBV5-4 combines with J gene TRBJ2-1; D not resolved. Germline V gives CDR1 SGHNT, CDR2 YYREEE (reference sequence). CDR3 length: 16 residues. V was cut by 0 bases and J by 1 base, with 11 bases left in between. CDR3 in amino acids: CASSLGSRYSYNEQFF. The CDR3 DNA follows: TGTGCCAGCAGCTTGGGTTCGCGCTATTCCTACAATGAGCAGTTCTTC.